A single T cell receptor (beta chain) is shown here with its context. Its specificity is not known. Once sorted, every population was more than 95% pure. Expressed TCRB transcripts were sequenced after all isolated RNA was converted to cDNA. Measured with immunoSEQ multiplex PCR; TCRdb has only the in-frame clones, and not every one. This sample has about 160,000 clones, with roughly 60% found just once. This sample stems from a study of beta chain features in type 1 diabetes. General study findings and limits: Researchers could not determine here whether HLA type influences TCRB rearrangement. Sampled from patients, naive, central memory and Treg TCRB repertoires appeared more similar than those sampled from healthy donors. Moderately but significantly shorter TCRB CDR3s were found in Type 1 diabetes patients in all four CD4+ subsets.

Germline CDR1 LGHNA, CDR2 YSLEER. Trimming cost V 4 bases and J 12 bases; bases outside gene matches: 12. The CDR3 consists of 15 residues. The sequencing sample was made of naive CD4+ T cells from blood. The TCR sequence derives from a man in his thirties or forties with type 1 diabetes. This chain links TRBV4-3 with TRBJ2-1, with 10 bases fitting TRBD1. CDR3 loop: CASSLTGTGDRRQFF. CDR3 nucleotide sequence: TGCGCCAGCAGCCTAACCGGGACAGGGGACCGGAGGCAGTTCTTC.